A single sample is the source of the 25 T cell receptor beta chains below, sequenced in a study of T cell responses to AZD1222 COVID-19 vaccine. Generated by immunoSEQ multiplex PCR, the TCRdb table keeps only in-frame clones and is missing some. In the table there are 150,000 to 250,000 clones, approximately 93% of which are singletons. The sequencing used peripheral blood, collected 28 days after the second AZD1222 dose. The receptors were sampled from an adult who received the AZD1222 COVID-19 vaccine.

The chain recombines TRBV3-1 (or the pseudogene TRBV3-2) with TRBJ2-7; weak D call: TRBD1 (5 bases). CDR1 is LGHDT, CDR2 YNNKEL, per germline (reference sequence). V was cut by 1 base and J by 3 bases, with 13 bases left in between. CDR3 length: 15 amino acids. CDR3 coding DNA: TGTGCCAGCAGCCAAGGGCTAGGGGCCTTCTACGAGCAGTACTTC. Encoded protein: CASSQGLGAFYEQYF.

The chain combines TRBV7-6 with TRBJ1-1; the D gene is possibly TRBD1 (5 bases). The CDR3 runs to 12 residues. CDR1 is SGHVS, CDR2 FNYEAQ, per germline. V shed 5 bases and J shed 11 bases, with 15 bases lying between them. Here the CDR3 reads CASSTGWGYAFF. CDR3 in DNA: TGTGCCAGCAGCACGGGTTGGGGGTATGCTTTCTTT.

The sample holds a few counts of this clone. The chain carries TRBV18 and TRBJ1-2; possible D gene TRBD1, 6 bases. V gave up 6 bases and J gave up 2 bases, with 16 bases separating them. CDR3 length: 15 amino acids. Germline CDR1 is KGHSH and CDR2 is LQKENI. This CDR3 is CASSGRDKNNYGYTF. The DNA of the CDR3 is TGTGCCAGCTCCGGGAGGGACAAGAACAACTATGGCTACACCTTC.

The chain uses TRBV20-1 and TRBJ2-1, with 9 positions matching TRBD2. V dropped 3 bases and J dropped 9; count of bases not matched to a gene: 9. This CDR3 comprises 14 residues. Germline loops: CDR1 DFQATT, CDR2 SNEGSKA (reference sequence). CDR3 sequence reads: CSASTGGGAGEQFF. As DNA, the CDR3 is TGCAGTGCTAGTACGGGCGGGGGGGCCGGTGAGCAGTTCTTC.

As for this clone: A junction boundary mismatches the germline segment, possibly from a read error. V usage is TRBV12-3 or TRBV12-4 and J usage is TRBJ2-7, with 8 bases lining up with TRBD1. CDR3 length: 13 amino acids. CDR3 sequence reads: CASSAYQGQGPHF. DNA for the CDR3: TGTGCCAGCAGTGCTTACCAAGGACAGGGACCGCACTTC.

The chain employs TRBV10-3 and TRBJ1-2, with TRBD1 as a possible D gene (6 bases). The CDR3 runs to 13 residues. Per germline, CDR1 ENHRY and CDR2 SYGVKD. V was trimmed by 6 bases and J by 3 bases, leaving 11 bases between them. CDR3 coding DNA: TGTGCCATCAGCCCCGGGACATACTATGGCTACACCTTC. As protein: CAISPGTYYGYTF.

The CDR3 nucleotides are TGTGCCAGCAGCCCCTTCCAAGTGAACACTGAAGCTTTCTTT. This encodes CASSPFQVNTEAFF. The chain carries TRBV9 and TRBJ1-1; D is unresolved. Between the trimmed V and J ends, which lost 4 bases and 0 bases, there was a span of 10 bases. The CDR3 consists of 14 residues. Germline V gives CDR1 SGDLS, CDR2 YYNGEE.

The rearrangement links TRBV6-5 to TRBJ2-1, with unresolved D. The CDR3 runs to 15 residues. Trimming left V 0 bases short and J 5 bases short, with 11 bases between. The V gene's germline CDR1 is MNHEY and CDR2 SVGAGI. The CDR3 spells CASSYSGIGNNEQFF. The CDR3 region has the DNA TGTGCCAGCAGTTACTCGGGAATAGGTAACAATGAGCAGTTCTTC.

The genes are TRBV10-3 and TRBJ2-7; no firm D call. The CDR3 loop spans 14 amino acids. V lost 4 bases, J lost 1 base, and 11 bases lay in between. Germline loops: CDR1 ENHRY, CDR2 SYGVKD. The CDR3 DNA is TGTGCCATCAGTGCCAACAGCCTTTCCTACGAGCAGTACTTC. As protein: CAISANSLSYEQYF.

This chain's CDR3 is CASSPTGTLTYGYTF. The CDR3 bases are TGTGCCAGTAGCCCGACCGGGACACTGACCTATGGCTACACCTTC. V is TRBV19 and J is TRBJ1-2; possibly TRBD1 for D (6 bases). Trimming pared 6 bases from V and 4 bases from J, leaving 18 bases between. CDR1 and CDR2 (germline): LNHDA, SQIVND (reference sequence). The CDR3 extends over 15 amino acids.

The DNA for the CDR3 is TGTGCCAGCAGCCAAGATCGGGGGACGGAACTCATGAACACTGAAGCTTTCTTT. Translating gives CASSQDRGTELMNTEAFF. V and J are TRBV14 and TRBJ1-1; TRBD1 might be the D (5 bases). The length of the CDR3 is 18 residues. Trimming removed 0 bases at V and 0 bases at J, with 17 bases between. The germline gives CDR1 SGHDN, CDR2 FVKESK.

Turning to this clone: The identical CDR3 is also encoded by other nucleotide sequences in the sample. The V gene is TRBV5-6, the J gene TRBJ2-1; perhaps TRBD2 as D (6 bases). CDR1 SGHDT and CDR2 YYEEEE come from the germline V gene. CDR3 length: 12 amino acids. V was clipped by 4 bases and J by 5 bases, with 7 bases between them. The CDR3 here is CASSPGDNEQFF. The CDR3 region has the DNA TGTGCCAGCAGCCCGGGGGACAATGAGCAGTTCTTC.

The chain employs TRBV5-1 and TRBJ2-5; D remains unclear. The length of the CDR3 is 11 residues. With 4 bases removed from V and 4 bases from J, the gap between germline ends came to 5 bases. The germline CDR1 and CDR2 sequences are SGHRS and YFSETQ. CDR3 residues: CASSPGETQYF. DNA of the CDR3: TGCGCCAGCAGCCCCGGAGAGACCCAGTACTTC.

The chain recombines TRBV5-1 with TRBJ2-2; maybe TRBD1 (5 bases). CDR3 size: 13 residues. Trimming removed 4 bases from V and 3 bases from J, with 7 bases in between. CDR1 SGHRS and CDR2 YFSETQ come from the germline V gene. The CDR3 is CASSQGHTGELFF. In nucleotides, the CDR3 is TGCGCCAGCAGCCAGGGTCACACCGGGGAGCTGTTTTTT.

This chain connects TRBV4-1 to TRBJ1-2; no definite D call. There are 15 residues in the CDR3. Germline CDR1 and CDR2: MGHRA and YSYEKL. Trimming pared 1 base from V and 4 bases from J, leaving 13 bases between. This chain's CDR3 is CASSQASRETYGYTF. The CDR3, as DNA: TGCGCCAGCAGCCAAGCCAGCCGGGAAACCTATGGCTACACCTTC.

J is TRBJ1-1 and V is TRBV2; D may be TRBD1 (6 bases). The CDR3 extends over 14 amino acids. Germline V gene data show CDR1 as SNHLY and CDR2 as FYNNEI. V was clipped by 4 bases and J by 5 bases, with 14 bases between them. The CDR3 sequence: CASSVIQGRTEAFF. The CDR3 DNA is TGTGCCAGCAGTGTTATCCAGGGGAGAACTGAAGCTTTCTTT.

The chain links TRBV29-1 to TRBJ2-3, with D unclear. The germline V and J ends were trimmed by 1 base and 5 bases, with 10 bases remaining between them. CDR1 and CDR2 from the germline V gene are SQVTM and ANQGSEA. The CDR3 extends over 13 amino acids. The CDR3 loop reads CSVEGQWGDTQYF. CDR3 nucleotide sequence: TGCAGCGTTGAAGGTCAGTGGGGAGATACGCAGTATTTT.

The genes are TRBV7-2 and TRBJ1-5; D perhaps matches TRBD1 (5 bases). Deletions cut 2 bases from V and 7 bases from J, with 9 bases between. The CDR3 totals 13 residues. Germline assignment: CDR1 SGHTA and CDR2 FQGNSA. In DNA form, the CDR3 reads TGTGCCAGCAGCTTAAGTGGGGCACAGCCCCAGCATTTT. Protein sequence: CASSLSGAQPQHF.

This clone occurred once. The V and J genes are TRBV19 and TRBJ1-2; tentative D call: TRBD1 (6 bases). Looked up from germline, CDR1 is LNHDA and CDR2 is SQIVND (reference sequence). With 10 bases removed from V and 7 bases from J, the gap between germline ends came to 16 bases. CDR3 size: 12 residues. CDR3 protein: CANQQGLSGYTF. The CDR3 nucleotides read TGTGCCAATCAACAGGGTTTGAGTGGCTACACCTTC.

This chain uses TRBV5-1 with TRBJ1-4; 10 nucleotides align to TRBD1. CDR1 is SGHRS, CDR2 YFSETQ, per germline. J lost 6 bases, V lost 2 bases, and 4 bases had no gene match. This CDR3 has 15 residues. CDR3 sequence: CASSFAGTGDEKLFF. CDR3 in DNA: TGCGCCAGCAGCTTCGCCGGGACAGGGGATGAAAAACTGTTTTTT.

CDR3 in DNA: TGTGCCAGCAGCTTACTGGCGAACACTGAAGCTTTCTTT. Protein: CASSLLANTEAFF. The V and J genes are TRBV11-2 and TRBJ1-1; no clear D. Germline V gives CDR1 SGHAT, CDR2 FQNNGV. There are 13 residues in the CDR3. The V end was cut by 2 bases, the J end by 1 base, with 5 bases between.

This clone was recorded only once. The chain recombines TRBV2 with TRBJ2-3; unclear D gene. Germline loops: CDR1 SNHLY, CDR2 FYNNEI. The ends were cut back, 0 bases at V and 7 bases at J, with 8 bases in the middle. This CDR3 has 13 amino acids. Here the CDR3 reads CASSEARTHTQYF. In nucleotides, the CDR3 is TGTGCCAGCAGTGAAGCCCGCACTCATACGCAGTATTTT.

J is TRBJ1-2 and V is TRBV21-1; TRBD1, as called in the table, went unchecked against the DNA. TRBV21-1 is deemed a pseudogene. The CDR3 runs 12 residues. CDR3 in DNA: TGTGCCAGCAACAAGACAGGGGATGGCTACACCTTC. It is translated as CASNKTGDGYTF.

The J gene is TRBJ1-1, the V gene TRBV10-1, with 8 positions matching TRBD1. Germline-derived CDR1 and CDR2 are WNHNN and SYGVQD (reference sequence). The CDR3 extends over 13 amino acids. With 8 bases clipped from V and 0 bases from J, the junction kept 2 bases outside the gene matches. The CDR3 DNA reads as TGCGCCAGCTCGGACAGGGTGAACACTGAAGCTTTCTTT. Its translation: CASSDRVNTEAFF.

This clone was seen just once. The rearrangement uses TRBV15 and TRBJ1-2; no clear D gene. Germline values: CDR1 LNHNV, CDR2 YYDKDF (reference sequence). V shed 3 bases and J shed 4 bases, with 18 bases lying between them. CDR3 length: 16 residues. Written as DNA, the CDR3 is TGTGCCACCAGCAGTGCTCCCCCCCAAGTAGGCTATGGCTACACCTTC. It specifies CATSSAPPQVGYGYTF.